This T cell receptor beta chain was sequenced in a study of T-cell memory formation after mild COVID-19. Study information: TCR clusters were mostly donor specific. General observations from the study: Some clones that responded were present in memory (sampled pre-infection), which suggests cross-reactive memory joined.

This clonotype was seen more than once but under ten times. What it binds is not known. TCRdb reprocessed the 5' RACE reads with MiXCR, giving one entry per CDR3 protein. This table has approximately 270,000 distinct CDR3 sequences, around 15% appearing once. Germline CDR1 reads SGDLS; CDR2 reads YYNGEE. The CDR3 loop spans 13 amino acids. V was shortened by 5 bases and J by 9 bases, with 15 bases between the two germline ends. The chain combines TRBV9 with TRBJ2-1, with D possibly TRBD2 on 5 matching bases. Sequenced sample: PBMCs or a T cell subset sorted from them (not recorded which). This TCR came from a man aged 18 to 29 who had mild COVID-19 (a few samples of this study predate the infection). Cell type and time point are not known. CDR3 residues: CASRRTQMGEQFF. The CDR3 DNA reads as TGTGCCAGCAGAAGGACTCAAATGGGTGAGCAGTTCTTC.